The 21 T cell receptor beta chains below all came from one sample that was sequenced in a study of blood T cell repertoires in COVID-19. Some clones are missing from TCRdb's copy, which holds only in-frame ones; the method was immunoSEQ multiplex PCR. Altogether 100,000 to 120,000 clones are present, more than 75% being singletons, with the ten largest covering 3.4%. Sample: peripheral blood. All receptors come from a man aged 40-55 years with acute or convalescent COVID-19.

This chain connects TRBV9 to TRBJ1-3; a weak D match, TRBD1 (6 bases). The CDR3 length is 15 residues. The germline V and J ends were trimmed by 0 bases and 4 bases, with 11 bases remaining between them. Per germline, CDR1 SGDLS and CDR2 YYNGEE. The CDR3 loop is CASSVDTGSGNTIYF. The CDR3 DNA follows: TGTGCCAGCAGCGTAGATACAGGGTCCGGAAACACCATATATTTT.

This rearrangement joins TRBV25-1 to TRBJ2-3, with D hard to call. This CDR3 is built from 13 residues. The V gene lost 2 bases and the J gene lost 5 bases, with 8 bases spanning the gap. The germline V gene has CDR1 MGHDK and CDR2 SYGVNS. The CDR3 nucleotides read TGTGCCAGCAGTGAACTAGAGGAAGATACGCAGTATTTT. Translated: CASSELEEDTQYF.

V gene TRBV4-1 combines with J gene TRBJ1-2; 8 nucleotides align to TRBD1. V gave up 0 bases and J gave up 8 bases; unmatched junction bases: 11. The length of the CDR3 is 16 residues. Germline V lookup: CDR1 MGHRA, CDR2 YSYEKL. CDR3 in amino acids: CASSQDYQQGVKGYTF. CDR3 coding DNA: TGCGCCAGCAGCCAAGATTATCAACAGGGGGTGAAAGGCTACACCTTC.

This chain connects TRBV2 to TRBJ1-2; 8 nucleotides agree with TRBD1. V gave up 8 bases and J gave up 0 bases; unmatched junction bases: 5. This CDR3 has 14 residues. Germline V gene data show CDR1 as SNHLY and CDR2 as FYNNEI. CDR3 nucleotides: TGTGCCAGCCATGGACAGGGCACTAACTATGGCTACACCTTC. Its protein is CASHGQGTNYGYTF.

The chain has TRBV30 and TRBJ2-1; 8 bases align to TRBD2. The CDR3 is made up of 15 amino acids. The germline gives CDR1 GTSNPN, CDR2 SVGIG (reference sequence). Losses at the gene ends were 0 bases for V and 7 bases for J; bases not matched to a gene: 8. CDR3 nucleotides: TGTGCCTGGAGTGTCGCGGGGGGCGTTTTGAATGAGCAGTTCTTC. This encodes CAWSVAGGVLNEQFF.

The CDR3 region is CASTGGAYNSPLHF. CDR3 sequence (DNA): TGTGCCAGCACCGGGGGGGCCTATAATTCACCCCTCCACTTT. V gene TRBV5-6 combines with J gene TRBJ1-6; possible D gene TRBD1, 5 bases. Deletions cut 6 bases from V and 2 bases from J, with 9 bases between. CDR1 and CDR2 from the germline V gene are SGHDT and YYEEEE. The CDR3 runs to 14 residues.

This chain connects TRBV18 to TRBJ2-7, with 8 nucleotides matching TRBD2. The germline gives CDR1 KGHSH, CDR2 LQKENI. The CDR3 has 16 residues. Losses at the gene ends were 3 bases for V and 5 bases for J; bases not matched to a gene: 12. Here the CDR3 DNA reads TGTGCCAGCTCACCCAACGGGGGGGTTGGTGGAGACGAGCAGTACTTC. Protein sequence: CASSPNGGVGGDEQYF.

This chain joins TRBV9 and TRBJ2-5; D call uncertain. The germline V and J ends were trimmed by 0 bases and 5 bases, with 11 bases remaining between them. Germline V gives CDR1 SGDLS, CDR2 YYNGEE. CDR3 length: 14 amino acids. As DNA, the CDR3 is TGTGCCAGCAGCGTAGCCCCTACAGATGAGACCCAGTACTTC. Amino acid sequence: CASSVAPTDETQYF.

This chain uses TRBV6-5 with TRBJ2-2; maybe TRBD1 (5 bases). Looked up from germline, CDR1 is MNHEY and CDR2 is SVGAGI. Trimming left V 8 bases short and J 6 bases short, with 16 bases between. The CDR3 has 14 amino acids. The CDR3 region has the DNA TGTGCCAGCTGGGGCCGTGGTATCGCCGGGGAGCTGTTTTTT. Translating gives CASWGRGIAGELFF.

This chain joins TRBV29-1 and TRBJ1-1; TRBD1 matches at 10 bases. This CDR3 has 17 residues. Germline V gene data show CDR1 as SQVTM and CDR2 as ANQGSEA. Trimming cost V 3 bases and J 1 base; bases outside gene matches: 11. This CDR3 is CSVEPWTGGRENTEAFF. CDR3 DNA: TGCAGCGTTGAGCCCTGGACAGGGGGAAGGGAGAACACTGAAGCTTTCTTT.

The CDR3 loop reads CASKGGQGAFF. Here the CDR3 DNA reads TGTGCCAGCAAAGGTGGGCAGGGAGCTTTCTTT. The chain links TRBV2 to TRBJ1-1; tentatively, D is TRBD1 (5 bases). This CDR3 is built from 11 residues. Trimming took 7 bases from V and 10 from J, leaving 13 bases between them. Germline lookup yields CDR1 SNHLY and CDR2 FYNNEI.

This clone turned up a few times. The rearrangement joins TRBV10-1 to TRBJ1-2; 10 nucleotides align to TRBD1. The J segment lost 7 bases and the V segment lost 5 bases, leaving 10 bases of the junction unmatched. Germline-derived CDR1 and CDR2 are WNHNN and SYGVQD (reference sequence). The CDR3 contains 15 residues. The CDR3: CASSNPGTGESGYTF. CDR3 in DNA: TGCGCCAGCAGTAACCCCGGGACAGGGGAAAGTGGCTACACCTTC.

The genes are TRBV5-6 and TRBJ2-3; 8 bases fit TRBD1. There are 16 residues in the CDR3. Germline V gene data show CDR1 as SGHDT and CDR2 as YYEEEE. Trimming at V came to 7 bases and at J to 0 bases, leaving 10 bases not matched to a gene. Here the CDR3 reads CASRGTGRSSTDTQYF. The CDR3 bases are TGTGCCAGCCGCGGGACAGGCCGTTCCAGCACAGATACGCAGTATTTT.

The rearrangement uses TRBV3-1 (or the pseudogene TRBV3-2) and TRBJ2-1; 10 bases are shared with TRBD2. In germline, CDR1 is LGHDT, CDR2 YNNKEL (reference sequence). J was trimmed by 4 bases and V by 3 bases; bases with no gene match: 6. The length of the CDR3 is 16 residues. This CDR3 reads CASSHTSGELYNEQFF. CDR3 bases: TGTGCCAGCAGCCATACTAGCGGGGAGCTATACAATGAGCAGTTCTTC.

The CDR3 DNA reads TGTGCCAGCAGCCCCGGAGGGGGCTACGAAGCTTTCTTT. Protein product: CASSPGGGYEAFF. The V call is TRBV7-3, the J call TRBJ1-1; 7 bases map to TRBD1. Trimming took 5 bases from V and 8 from J; bases not matched to a gene: 8. The CDR3 sequence is 13 residues long. Germline V lookup: CDR1 SGHTA, CDR2 FQGTGA.

The gene calls are TRBV27 and TRBJ2-3; 7 positions agree with TRBD1. The CDR3 extends over 14 amino acids. Germline trimming cut 1 base from V and 6 bases from J; bases unmatched to any gene: 4. Germline CDR1 reads MNHEY; CDR2 reads SMNVEV (reference sequence). In DNA, the CDR3 is TGTGCCAGCAGTTTATACGGGGACAGTGATACGCAGTATTTT. It specifies CASSLYGDSDTQYF.

This clone was observed a few times. CDR3 residues: CASSRVGGVEETQYF. CDR3 bases: TGTGCCAGCAGCAGGGTAGGAGGGGTAGAAGAGACCCAGTACTTC. This rearrangement joins TRBV6-2 or TRBV6-3 to TRBJ2-5; D may be TRBD2 (6 bases). V was trimmed by 6 bases and J by 3 bases, leaving 17 bases between them. CDR3 length: 15 amino acids. Germline assignment: CDR1 MNHEY and CDR2 SVGEGT.

The chain recombines TRBV5-4 with TRBJ2-3; the match to TRBD2 covers 13 bases. The CDR3 covers 17 residues. Trimming cost V 1 base and J 2 bases; bases outside gene matches: 4. Germline-derived CDR1 and CDR2 are SGHNT and YYREEE (reference sequence). The CDR3 region is CASSLPGLAGDTDTQYF. The DNA of the CDR3 is TGTGCCAGCAGCTTGCCTGGACTAGCGGGGGACACAGATACGCAGTATTTT.

The rearrangement joins TRBV15 to TRBJ2-3; no clear D gene. V lost 0 bases, J lost 2 bases, and 9 bases lay in between. The germline V gene encodes CDR1 LNHNV and CDR2 YYDKDF (reference sequence). This CDR3 comprises 15 residues. The CDR3 reads CATSRDLATTDTQYF. CDR3 sequence (DNA): TGTGCCACCAGCAGAGATCTGGCAACCACAGATACGCAGTATTTT.

V and J are TRBV2 and TRBJ2-7, with D unclear. Germline-derived CDR1 and CDR2 are SNHLY and FYNNEI. V was trimmed by 6 bases and J by 4 bases, leaving 4 bases between them. This CDR3 is 10 amino acids long. The CDR3 DNA sequence: TGTGCCAGCAGCTATTACGAGCAGTACTTC. As protein: CASSYYEQYF. Full variable domain (missing parts from reference TRBV2 and TRBJ2-7): EPEVTQTPSHQVTQMGQEVILRCVPISNHLYFYWYRQILGQKVEFLVSFYNNEISEKSEIFDDQFSVERPDGSNFTLKIRSTKLEDSAMYFCASSYYEQYFGPGTRLTVT.

The chain is built from TRBV21-1 and TRBJ2-7; TRBD1 was called by the table and not checked on the DNA. TRBV21-1 is flagged as a pseudogene. This CDR3 is built from 17 residues. CDR3 loop: CASPLRTGTGNIYEQYF. The CDR3 nucleotides are TGTGCCAGCCCTTTAAGAACCGGGACAGGGAATATTTACGAGCAGTACTTC.